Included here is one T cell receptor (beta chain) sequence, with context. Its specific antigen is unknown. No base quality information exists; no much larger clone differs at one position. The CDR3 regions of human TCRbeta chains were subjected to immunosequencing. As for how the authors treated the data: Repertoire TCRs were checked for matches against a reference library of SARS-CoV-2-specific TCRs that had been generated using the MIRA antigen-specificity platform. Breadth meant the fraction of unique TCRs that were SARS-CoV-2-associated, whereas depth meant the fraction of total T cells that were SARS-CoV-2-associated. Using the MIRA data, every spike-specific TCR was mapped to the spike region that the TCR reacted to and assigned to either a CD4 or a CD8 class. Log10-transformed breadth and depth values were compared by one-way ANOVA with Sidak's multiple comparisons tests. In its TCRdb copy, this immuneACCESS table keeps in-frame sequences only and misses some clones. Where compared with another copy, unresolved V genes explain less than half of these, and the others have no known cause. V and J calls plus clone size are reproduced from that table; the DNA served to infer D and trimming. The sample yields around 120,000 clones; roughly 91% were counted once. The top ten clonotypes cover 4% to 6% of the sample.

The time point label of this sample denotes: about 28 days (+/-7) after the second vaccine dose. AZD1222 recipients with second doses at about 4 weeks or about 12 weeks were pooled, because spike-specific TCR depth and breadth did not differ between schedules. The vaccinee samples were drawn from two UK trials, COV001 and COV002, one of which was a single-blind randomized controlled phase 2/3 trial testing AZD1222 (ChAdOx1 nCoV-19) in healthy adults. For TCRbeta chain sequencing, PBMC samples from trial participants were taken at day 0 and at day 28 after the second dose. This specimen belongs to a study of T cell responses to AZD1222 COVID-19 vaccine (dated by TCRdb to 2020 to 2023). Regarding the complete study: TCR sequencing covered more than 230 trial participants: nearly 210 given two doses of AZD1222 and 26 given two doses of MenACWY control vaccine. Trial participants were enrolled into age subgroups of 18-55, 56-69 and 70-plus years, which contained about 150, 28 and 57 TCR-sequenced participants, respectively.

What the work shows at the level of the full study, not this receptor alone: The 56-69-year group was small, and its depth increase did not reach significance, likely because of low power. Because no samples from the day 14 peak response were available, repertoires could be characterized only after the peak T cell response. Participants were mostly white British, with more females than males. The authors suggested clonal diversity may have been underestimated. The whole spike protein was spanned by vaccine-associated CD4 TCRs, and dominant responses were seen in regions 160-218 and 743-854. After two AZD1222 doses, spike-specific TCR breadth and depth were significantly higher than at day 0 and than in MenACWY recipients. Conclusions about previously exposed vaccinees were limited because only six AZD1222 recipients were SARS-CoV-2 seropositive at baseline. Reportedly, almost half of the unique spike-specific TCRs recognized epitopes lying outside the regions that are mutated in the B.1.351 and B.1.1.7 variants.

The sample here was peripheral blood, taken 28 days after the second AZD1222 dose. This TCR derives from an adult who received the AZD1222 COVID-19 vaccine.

The bases are TGCAGTGCTACAGTTTTGGGCGGCTACACCTTC. Its translation reads: CSATVLGGYTF. This chain joins TRBV20-1 to TRBJ1-2, with the D gene too uncertain to name. The CDR3, from cysteine to phenylalanine, totals 11 residues. The retained sequence is limited to the CDR3, 33 bases, with the frame set at the first base. CDR1 and CDR2 (DFQATT, SNEGSKA) derive from the germline V gene (reference sequence). The V end loses 4 bases and the J end loses 8 bases, and a stretch of 11 bases separates them.